Given below is one T cell receptor (beta chain) in context. Its antigen is unidentified. This entry comes from a study of cytomegalovirus exposure and HLA in healthy donors. Produced via immunoSEQ multiplex PCR; TCRdb's table is partial and in-frame only. The table lists under 300,000 clones, around 85% of them singletons. Broader study findings: The majority of TCR sequences were rare, yet some public TCRs appeared in many donors. Some TCR beta chains (more than 150 of them) were listed as cytomegalovirus-associated. One later analysis, an examination of the approximately 130 validation repertoires, found that first-cohort TCR clusters tended to co-occur in them.

The CDR3 spans 17 residues. Per the germline V gene, CDR1 is LNHDA and CDR2 is SQIVND (reference sequence). V gave up 0 bases and J gave up 0 bases, with 14 bases separating them. This rearrangement joins TRBV19 to TRBJ1-2, with D possibly TRBD1 on 5 matching bases. The specimen sequenced was PBMCs. The sequence came from a young woman in good health and CMV-seronegative. The CDR3 sequence is CASSIDLMPTANYGYTF. Here the CDR3 DNA reads TGTGCCAGTAGTATAGATCTAATGCCGACAGCTAACTATGGCTACACCTTC.